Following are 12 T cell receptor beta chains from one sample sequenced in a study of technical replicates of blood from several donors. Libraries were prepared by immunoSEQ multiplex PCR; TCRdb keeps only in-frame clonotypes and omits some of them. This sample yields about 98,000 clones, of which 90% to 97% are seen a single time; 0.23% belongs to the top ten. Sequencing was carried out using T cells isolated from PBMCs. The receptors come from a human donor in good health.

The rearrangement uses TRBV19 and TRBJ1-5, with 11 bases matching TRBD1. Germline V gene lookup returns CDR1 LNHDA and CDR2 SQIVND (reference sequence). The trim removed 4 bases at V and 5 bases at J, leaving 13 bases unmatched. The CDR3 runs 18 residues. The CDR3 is CASSTIIVDRGRDQPQHF. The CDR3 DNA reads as TGTGCCAGTAGTACCATCATAGTGGACAGGGGGCGCGATCAGCCCCAGCATTTT.

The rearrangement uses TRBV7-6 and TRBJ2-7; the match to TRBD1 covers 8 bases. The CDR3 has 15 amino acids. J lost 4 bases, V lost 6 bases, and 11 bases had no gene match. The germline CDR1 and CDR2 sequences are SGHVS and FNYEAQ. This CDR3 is CASSMGTGRSYEQYF. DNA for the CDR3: TGTGCCAGCAGTATGGGGACAGGTAGATCTTACGAGCAGTACTTC.

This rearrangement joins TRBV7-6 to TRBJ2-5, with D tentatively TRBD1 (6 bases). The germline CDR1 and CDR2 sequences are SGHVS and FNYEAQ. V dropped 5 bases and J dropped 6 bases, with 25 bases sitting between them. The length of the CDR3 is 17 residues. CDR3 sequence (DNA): TGTGCCAGCAGCCCTAGAGCCCTCCAGGGGTTGGGGAAGACCCAGTACTTC. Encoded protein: CASSPRALQGLGKTQYF.

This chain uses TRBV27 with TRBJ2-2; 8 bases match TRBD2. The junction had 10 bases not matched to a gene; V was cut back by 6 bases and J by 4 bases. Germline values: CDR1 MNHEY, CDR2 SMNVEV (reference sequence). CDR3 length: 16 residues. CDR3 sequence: CASSPIGGGFTGELFF. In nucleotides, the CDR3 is TGTGCCAGCAGCCCTATCGGCGGGGGGTTCACCGGGGAGCTGTTTTTT.

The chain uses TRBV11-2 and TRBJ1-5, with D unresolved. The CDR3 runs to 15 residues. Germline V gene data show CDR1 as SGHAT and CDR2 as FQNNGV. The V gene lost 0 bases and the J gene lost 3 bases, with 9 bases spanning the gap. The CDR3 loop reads CASSLDRYPNQPQHF. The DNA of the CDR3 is TGTGCCAGCAGCTTAGATAGATATCCCAATCAGCCCCAGCATTTT.

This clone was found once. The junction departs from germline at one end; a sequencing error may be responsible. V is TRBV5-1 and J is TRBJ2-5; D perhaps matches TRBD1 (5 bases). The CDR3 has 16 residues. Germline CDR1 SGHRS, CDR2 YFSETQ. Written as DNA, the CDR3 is TGCGCCAGCAGCTTGGCCCGTGGAGTGGGGCAAGGGACCCAGTACTTC. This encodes CASSLARGVGQGTQYF.

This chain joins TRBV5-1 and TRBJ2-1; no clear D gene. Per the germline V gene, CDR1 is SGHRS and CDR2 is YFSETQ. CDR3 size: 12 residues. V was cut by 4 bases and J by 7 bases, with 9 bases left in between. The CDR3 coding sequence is TGCGCCAGCAGCCCTTCTAGGAATGAGCAGTTCTTC. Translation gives CASSPSRNEQFF.

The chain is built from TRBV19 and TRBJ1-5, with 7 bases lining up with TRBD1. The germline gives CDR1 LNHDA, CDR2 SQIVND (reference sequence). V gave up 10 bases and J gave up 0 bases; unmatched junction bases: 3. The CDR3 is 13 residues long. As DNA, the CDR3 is TGTGCCACCCGACAGGGTAGCAATCAGCCCCAGCATTTT. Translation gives CATRQGSNQPQHF.

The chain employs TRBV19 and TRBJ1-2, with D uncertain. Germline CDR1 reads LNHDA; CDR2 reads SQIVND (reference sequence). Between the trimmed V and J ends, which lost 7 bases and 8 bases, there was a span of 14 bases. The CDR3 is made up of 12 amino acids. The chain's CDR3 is CASIDTVRGYTF. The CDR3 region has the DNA TGTGCCAGTATCGACACCGTTCGAGGCTACACCTTC.

CDR3 sequence: CASSSTYRGLDEQYF. The CDR3 DNA follows: TGCGCCAGCAGCTCCACATACAGGGGGTTGGACGAGCAGTACTTC. V and J are TRBV5-1 and TRBJ2-7; TRBD1 agrees at 8 bases. Germline CDR1 is SGHRS and CDR2 is YFSETQ. With V trimmed by 3 bases and J by 5 bases, 10 bases remained unmatched. The CDR3 extends over 15 amino acids.

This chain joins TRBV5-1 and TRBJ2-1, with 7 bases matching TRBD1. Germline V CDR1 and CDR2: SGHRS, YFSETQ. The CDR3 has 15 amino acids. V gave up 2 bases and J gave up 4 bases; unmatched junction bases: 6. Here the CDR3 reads CASSFWTGAYNEQFF. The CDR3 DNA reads TGCGCCAGCAGCTTTTGGACAGGTGCGTACAATGAGCAGTTCTTC.

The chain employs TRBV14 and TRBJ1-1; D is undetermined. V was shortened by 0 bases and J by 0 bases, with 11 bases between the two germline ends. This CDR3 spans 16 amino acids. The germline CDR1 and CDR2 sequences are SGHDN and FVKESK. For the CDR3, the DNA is TGTGCCAGCAGCCAAGAGGACTGGTTCATGAACACTGAAGCTTTCTTT. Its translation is CASSQEDWFMNTEAFF.